This is a list of T cell receptor beta chains from one sample in a study of blood T cell repertoires in COVID-19. Profiled with immunoSEQ multiplex PCR; TCRdb holds only in-frame clones, not every one. The sample shows 180,000 or so clones, roughly nine tenths of them seen only once. Material: peripheral blood. The receptors originated from a woman aged 80 or older in a cohort sampled during active or convalescent COVID-19. Both conserved end residues are part of each CDR3. The order of the fields is clone size, J gene, V gene, D gene, CDR3 protein, CDR3 DNA. The D gene is left open where the match is weak. Clone size appears in some rows only: once, few, many, or a class for an expanded clone.

NA | TRBJ1-3 | TRBV29-1 | NA | CSPPAGTSPFSGNTIYF | TGCAGCCCCCCGGCAGGAACTAGCCCTTTCTCTGGAAACACCATATATTTT
NA | TRBJ2-1 | TRBV11-2 | TRBD2 | CASSFLGASGGAGNEQFF | TGTGCCAGCAGCTTCCTAGGGGCTAGCGGGGGGGCAGGCAATGAGCAGTTCTTC
once | TRBJ1-1 | TRBV21-1 | NA | CASSNDRTRGTEAFF | TGTGCCAGCAGCAATGATCGGACCCGAGGGACTGAAGCTTTCTTT
NA | TRBJ2-1 | TRBV9 | TRBD2 | CASSVDWRGAMDEQFF | TGTGCCAGCAGCGTAGACTGGCGGGGGGCTATGGATGAGCAGTTCTTC
NA | TRBJ1-1 | TRBV5-6 | TRBD1 | CASSPTGFGAEAFF | TGTGCCAGCAGCCCGACAGGGTTTGGTGCTGAAGCTTTCTTT
NA | TRBJ1-2 | TRBV5-1 | TRBD1 | CASRGSGQGENGYTF | TGCGCCAGCAGGGGATCCGGACAGGGGGAAAATGGCTACACCTTC
NA | TRBJ2-1 | TRBV5-1 | NA | CASSLTSYEQFF | TGCGCCAGCAGCTTAACTAGCTACGAGCAGTTCTTC
NA | TRBJ1-2 | TRBV15 | TRBD1 | CATSPGQGFSLSGYTF | TGTGCCACCAGCCCGGGACAGGGTTTCAGTTTATCGGGCTACACCTTC
NA | TRBJ1-1 | TRBV2 | NA | CASSEALTGYGFF | TGTGCCAGCAGTGAAGCCTTAACAGGGTATGGATTCTTT
NA | TRBJ2-1 | TRBV5-1 | TRBD2 | CASSLRRGNEQFF | TGCGCCAGCAGCTTGAGGCGGGGGAATGAGCAGTTCTTC
few | TRBJ2-1 | TRBV18 | NA | CASSPSQFSSYNEQFF | TGTGCCAGCTCACCCTCGCAGTTCAGCTCCTACAATGAGCAGTTCTTC
NA | TRBJ1-6 | TRBV27 | TRBD1 | CASSPSRQGGSYNSPLHF | TGTGCCAGCAGTCCCTCGCGACAGGGAGGATCCTATAATTCACCCCTCCACTTT
NA | TRBJ1-2 | TRBV4-2 | NA | CASSQDSRTERGYTF | TGTGCCAGCAGCCAAGATTCGAGGACAGAGAGGGGGTACACCTTC
NA | TRBJ2-1 | TRBV27 | TRBD2 | CASSSPGLAGVYNEQFF | TGTGCCAGCAGTTCCCCCGGTTTAGCGGGGGTTTACAATGAGCAGTTCTTC
NA | TRBJ1-3 | TRBV5-5 | NA | CASSLFTGGRNTIYF | TGTGCCAGCAGCTTGTTCACAGGAGGGAGAAACACCATATATTTT
NA | TRBJ2-1 | TRBV5-6 | NA | CASSLALADEQFF | TGTGCCAGCAGCTTGGCGCTAGCTGATGAGCAGTTCTTC
few | TRBJ1-1 | TRBV27 | NA | CASSLSNLISGNTEAFF | TGTGCCAGCAGTTTATCCAACCTCATTTCGGGAAACACTGAAGCTTTCTTT
once | TRBJ2-1 | TRBV7-2 | NA | CASSLARENEQFF | TGTGCCAGCAGCTTAGCGCGGGAAAATGAGCAGTTCTTC
few | TRBJ1-6 | TRBV11-2 | NA | CASSLGGIHNSPLHF | TGTGCCAGCAGCTTGGGAGGCATTCATAATTCACCCCTCCACTTT
once | TRBJ2-7 | TRBV7-2 | NA | CASSLERGGVYEQYF | TGTGCCAGCAGCTTAGAAAGGGGGGGCGTCTACGAGCAGTACTTC
NA | TRBJ1-1 | TRBV28 | NA | CASSLPPVTVNTEAFF | TGTGCCAGCAGTTTACCGCCTGTGACAGTGAACACTGAAGCTTTCTTT
NA | TRBJ2-5 | TRBV3-1/TRBV3-2 | TRBD2 | CASSQGGGETQYF | TGTGCCAGCAGCCAGGGGGGGGGAGAGACCCAGTACTTC
NA | TRBJ1-5 | TRBV9 | TRBD1 | CASSVGTGDQPQHF | TGTGCCAGCAGCGTCGGGACAGGGGATCAGCCCCAGCATTTT
NA | TRBJ2-1 | TRBV5-1 | NA | CASSRTTIQYNEQFF | TGCGCCAGCAGCCGGACTACCATCCAATACAATGAGCAGTTCTTC
once | TRBJ2-3 | TRBV19 | NA | CASSIAPSTDTQYF | TGTGCCAGTAGTATAGCCCCCTCCACAGATACGCAGTATTTT
NA | TRBJ1-6 | TRBV4-2 | NA | CASSQEGGLLHF | TGTGCCAGCAGCCAAGAGGGAGGGCTCCTCCACTTT
once | TRBJ2-1 | TRBV10-1 | NA | CASSESIKGRGYNEQFF | TGCGCCAGCAGTGAGTCGATAAAAGGGCGGGGTTACAATGAGCAGTTCTTC
once | TRBJ2-7 | TRBV3-1/TRBV3-2 | TRBD2 | CASSLTRLAGDEQYF | TGTGCCAGCAGCCTCACCCGACTAGCGGGGGACGAGCAGTACTTC
NA | TRBJ1-6 | TRBV9 | NA | CASSFLGGRDSPLHF | TGTGCCAGCAGCTTCTTAGGGGGAAGGGATTCACCCCTCCACTTT
NA | TRBJ1-2 | TRBV6-5 | TRBD1 | CASTGQGDYGYTF | TGTGCCAGCACGGGACAGGGAGACTATGGCTACACCTTC
NA | TRBJ2-4 | TRBV6-5 | TRBD1 | CAPAGGNIQYF | TGTGCCCCAGCAGGGGGAAACATTCAGTACTTC
NA | TRBJ2-3 | TRBV11-2 | TRBD2 | CASSYPMRLAGGADTQYF | TGTGCCAGCAGCTATCCCATGCGCCTAGCGGGAGGTGCAGATACGCAGTATTTT
NA | TRBJ2-5 | TRBV5-1 | NA | CASSLPHMRVGQETQYF | TGCGCCAGCAGCTTGCCCCATATGAGGGTAGGACAAGAGACCCAGTACTTC
NA | TRBJ1-2 | TRBV3-1/TRBV3-2 | TRBD1 | CASSLTFRDRQESYGYTF | TGTGCCAGCAGCCTAACATTCCGGGACAGGCAAGAATCCTATGGCTACACCTTC
NA | TRBJ1-2 | TRBV5-1 | NA | CASSPGSTNYGYTF | TGCGCCAGCAGCCCCGGGAGTACGAACTATGGCTACACCTTC
NA | TRBJ2-2 | TRBV24-1 | NA | CATNGPQAGELFF | TGTGCCACCAACGGTCCGCAAGCTGGGGAGCTGTTTTTT
NA | TRBJ1-1 | TRBV7-8 | TRBD1 | CASSLARTGNTEAFF | TGTGCCAGCAGCTTAGCACGGACAGGGAACACTGAAGCTTTCTTT
NA | TRBJ2-4 | TRBV5-1 | NA | CASSSGRGGTKNIQYF | TGCGCCAGCAGCTCCGGACGGGGAGGAACCAAAAACATTCAGTACTTC
NA | TRBJ2-3 | TRBV5-1 | NA | CASSFSFTDTQYF | TGCGCCAGCAGCTTTAGCTTCACAGATACGCAGTATTTT
NA | TRBJ1-4 | TRBV18 | NA | CASSPPATNEKLFF | TGTGCCAGCTCACCCCCAGCAACTAATGAAAAACTGTTTTTT
NA | TRBJ1-6 | TRBV19 | NA | CASRRTNLESPLHF | TGTGCCAGTAGACGGACTAACTTAGAGTCACCCCTCCACTTT
few | TRBJ1-5 | TRBV7-9 | NA | CASSRAGDQPQHF | TGTGCCAGCAGCAGGGCAGGGGATCAGCCCCAGCATTTT
NA | TRBJ1-6 | TRBV18 | TRBD1 | CASSMGQGQNSPLHF | TGTGCCAGCTCAATGGGACAGGGGCAAAATTCACCCCTCCACTTT
NA | TRBJ1-6 | TRBV4-2 | NA | CASSQEPGYNSPLHF | TGTGCCAGCAGCCAGGAACCAGGCTATAATTCACCCCTCCACTTT
few | TRBJ1-6 | TRBV5-1 | TRBD1 | CASSLAGTASIIRNSPLHF | TGCGCCAGCAGCTTGGCCGGGACAGCATCAATTATCCGTAATTCACCCCTCCACTTT
NA | TRBJ1-2 | TRBV6-2/TRBV6-3 | TRBD1 | CASSYRQGNYGYTF | TGTGCCAGCAGTTACCGACAGGGAAACTATGGCTACACCTTC
NA | TRBJ1-1 | TRBV29-1 | NA | CSSQTAAGAEAFF | TGCAGCTCTCAAACTGCGGCAGGGGCTGAAGCTTTCTTT